This note documents a single TCR beta chain sequence. Its antigen remains unidentified. One end of the junction does not line up with germline, which may come from a read error. TCR beta cDNA was prepared out of about 530 ng total RNA by means of a constant-region primer. ARM-PCR, slightly modified, supplied the TCR beta libraries through three nested multiplex PCR rounds. The study ran its first two PCR rounds for roughly 9 cycles each, using TRBV1-TRBV30 forward primers and a C-beta reverse primer. TCRdb re-analysed the multiplex PCR reads in MiXCR, keeping a single row per CDR3 protein. The sample has around 79,000 distinct CDR3 sequences, roughly 71% seen once. These data come from a study of tumor-infiltrating lymphocytes in primary liver carcinoma. The wider study: Between about 4 and 10 cm across, the tumors were all of stage T1-T3 N0M0. Each sample had roughly 3.65 to 8 million productive TCRbeta reads regardless of tissue type.

Whole-study findings and limits: A significantly higher top-250-clone fraction was recorded for tumors than for blood (p = 0.039).

CDR3 length: 16 residues. Germline V CDR1 and CDR2: SGHDT, YYEEEE. The tissue used was unsorted bulk material of roughly 17-34 mg. RNA and DNA were co-extracted from it with the AllPrep DNA/RNA mini kit. Sequenced: tumor-adjacent normal liver tissue. The chain uses TRBV5-6 and TRBJ2-7; 9 positions agree with TRBD2. The sequence came from a man in his forties or fifties with primary liver carcinoma and hepatitis B virus infection. CDR3 in DNA: TGTACCAGCAGCTGGGGGGTGTATAGCGGGGGCTACGAGCAGTACTTC. Translation gives CTSSWGVYSGGYEQYF.